These T cell receptor beta chains were read from a single sample in a study of cytomegalovirus exposure and HLA in healthy donors. Method: immunoSEQ multiplex PCR; TCRdb's copy keeps in-frame clones and lacks some. The sample shows 110,000 to 150,000 clones, about 79% of them seen only once. The sample taken for sequencing was PBMCs. The receptors were gathered from a woman aged 30 to 39 in good health and CMV-seronegative. The CDR3 runs from the conserved cysteine through the conserved F or W. D genes are given only for firm matches. Clone size is not always given. Where it is, it says once, few, many or a class for expanded clones.

d_gene,j_gene,abundance,v_gene,CDR3aa,CDR3nt
TRBD1,TRBJ2-3,.,TRBV5-4,CASSTDRGSTDTQYF,TGTGCCAGCAGCACTGACAGGGGCAGCACAGATACGCAGTATTTT
.,TRBJ2-1,.,TRBV7-3,CASSSSGSGYNEQFF,TGTGCCAGCAGCTCCTCCGGTTCCGGCTACAATGAGCAGTTCTTC
TRBD1,TRBJ1-2,.,TRBV11-2,CASSVGGTVNYGYTF,TGTGCCAGCAGCGTAGGCGGGACAGTAAACTATGGCTACACCTTC
.,TRBJ1-5,.,TRBV27,CASRTENQPQHF,TGTGCCAGCAGAACCGAGAATCAGCCCCAGCATTTT
TRBD1,TRBJ1-2,.,TRBV14,CASSQVETPGGYGYTF,TGTGCCAGCAGCCAAGTGGAGACCCCAGGGGGGTATGGCTACACCTTC
.,TRBJ1-1,once,TRBV7-9,CASSQLGRVNTEAFF,TGTGCCAGCAGCCAATTAGGCAGGGTGAACACTGAAGCTTTCTTT
TRBD1,TRBJ1-1,.,TRBV5-1,CASSWQGQANTEAFF,TGCGCCAGCAGCTGGCAGGGACAGGCTAACACTGAAGCTTTCTTT
TRBD1,TRBJ2-7,once,TRBV29-1,CSVDRQGHPYEQYF,TGCAGCGTTGATAGACAGGGACACCCCTACGAGCAGTACTTC
.,TRBJ1-2,few,TRBV6-1,CASSGQGYGYTF,TGTGCCAGCAGTGGGCAGGGGTATGGCTACACCTTC
.,TRBJ2-7,.,TRBV19,CASSPGTPSYEQYF,TGTGCCAGTAGTCCTGGGACACCTTCCTACGAGCAGTACTTC
TRBD1,TRBJ2-5,.,TRBV11-2,CASSLVGTGGSETQYF,TGTGCCAGCAGCTTAGTCGGGACAGGGGGGTCGGAGACCCAGTACTTC
.,TRBJ1-1,.,TRBV18,CASSPIRGTEAFF,TGTGCCAGCTCCCCGATAAGGGGGACTGAAGCTTTCTTT
.,TRBJ1-4,.,TRBV27,CASSLTAGLGEKLFF,TGTGCCAGCAGTTTAACGGCAGGGTTGGGTGAAAAACTGTTTTTT
.,TRBJ1-3,.,TRBV7-9,CASSLEDTISGNTIYF,TGTGCCAGCAGCCTAGAGGACACGATCTCTGGAAACACCATATATTTT
TRBD1,TRBJ2-7,.,TRBV7-2,CASRSTGSSEQYF,TGTGCCAGCCGATCGACAGGGTCTAGTGAGCAGTACTTC
TRBD1,TRBJ1-3,.,TRBV9,CASSEGTVSGNTIYF,TGTGCCAGCAGCGAGGGGACAGTCTCTGGAAACACCATATATTTT
.,TRBJ2-5,.,TRBV18,CASSPPTGIQETQYF,TGTGCCAGCTCACCACCGACAGGTATTCAAGAGACCCAGTACTTC
TRBD1,TRBJ1-1,.,TRBV18,CASSRQGYTEAFF,TGTGCCAGCTCACGACAGGGGTACACTGAAGCTTTCTTT
TRBD1,TRBJ1-2,.,TRBV9,CASSPGQGSPSYGYTF,TGTGCCAGCAGCCCGGGACAGGGGTCGCCCTCCTATGGCTACACCTTC
.,TRBJ1-1,.,TRBV9,CASSVGGRTEAFF,TGTGCCAGCAGCGTAGGGGGCCGCACTGAAGCTTTCTTT
TRBD2,TRBJ2-1,.,TRBV30,CAWSMASGYNEQFF,TGTGCCTGGAGTATGGCTAGCGGATACAATGAGCAGTTCTTC